This entry features one T cell receptor (beta chain) sequence. This clonotype was recorded once. Its antigen is still unknown. No qualities accompany the bases; no much larger clone lies one base away. One read alone makes for weak evidence. This sample is drawn from a study of tumor-infiltrating lymphocytes in primary liver carcinoma (dated by TCRdb to between 2016 and 2019). Describing the broader study: Of the five patients (three men and two women, aged 30 to 69 years), four had hepatocellular carcinoma and one had combined HCC and intrahepatic cholangiocarcinoma. The tumors of the five patients were staged as T1-T3 N0M0, with maximum diameters ranging from roughly 4.2 to 10 cm. Each sample produced about 3.65 to 7.13 million productive TCRbeta reads, and read depth showed no significant difference between tissue types. Across five regions of each liver tumor, along with adjacent normal tissue and blood, the study brought together TCRbeta repertoire sequencing, expression microarrays and whole-exome sequencing. A total of around 35 specimens from 5 patients went through TCRbeta repertoire sequencing, namely 25 tumor regions, 5 adjacent noncancerous liver tissues and 5 peripheral blood samples. Agilent mRNA microarray profiling was performed on the roughly 25 tumor region samples to relate TCRbeta repertoire diversity to the local molecular phenotype. Repertoires from technical replicates were highly reproducible, with mean shared-clone rates approximately 0.88 and correlation coefficients above 0.95. Overall results and qualifications from the work: Only the TCR beta chain was sequenced, so true repertoire diversity is likely underestimated because unpaired alpha chains were not captured. The study included only five patients, and the authors note findings should be validated in a larger study. Repertoire overlap was higher between tumor regions (mean around 35%) than tumor-adjacent (approximately 17%) or tumor-blood (about 15%) pairs, consistent with antigen-driven expansion. Comparison of CD4+ and CD8+ T cell repertoires was precluded by the use of bulk unsorted samples. Compared with blood, tumors had a significantly larger share of the repertoire taken up by the top 250 clones (p = 0.039). Only about 7.5-25% of top clones were found in all five regions of a tumor, suggesting spatial heterogeneity of tumor-infiltrating T cells.

Total RNA and DNA were co-extracted without cell sorting from roughly 20-30 mg of bulk tissue using the AllPrep DNA/RNA mini kit. Surgical resection was performed in China between 2015 and March 2016 on about five patients with histopathologically diagnosed primary liver carcinoma. Patients had chronic HBV infection and were treatment-naive at sampling. Each tumor was sampled at five spatially separated regions: the tumor centre plus the superior, inferior, left-lateral and right-lateral poles. According to histology, viable tumor cells made up more than 75% of every tumor sample. Each fresh piece of tumor and adjacent tissue was cut in two, with one half stored in RNAlater at -80 degrees C and the other half sent for histology. Relative to germline, V is 11 bases shorter and J is 4 bases shorter, with 20 bases between their ends. As encoded in the germline V gene, CDR1 is ENHRY while CDR2 is SYGVKD. The CDR3 numbers 15 residues from cysteine through phenylalanine. Only CDR3 DNA remains: 45 bases, in frame from the first base.

Starting from about 550 ng total RNA, TCRbeta-specific cDNA was produced by reverse transcription with a constant-region primer and ProtoScript II reverse transcriptase. The TCRbeta libraries were prepared through three rounds of nested multiplex PCR following a slightly modified ARM-PCR procedure. The first two PCR rounds used multiplex TRBV1-TRBV30 forward primers with a Cbeta reverse primer, each for about 10 cycles. A final 25-cycle PCR with Deep VentR polymerase added sample barcodes and Illumina adapters. Before sequencing, amplicons of 200-500 bp were purified from gel using a QIAquick gel extraction kit. TCRbeta amplicons were sequenced on an Illumina HiSeq 2500 with 250-bp paired-end reads. Turning to the authors' computational methods: Trimmomatic v0.33 was used to quality-trim the reads, and FLASH v1.2.11 was used to merge paired reads so that full CDR3 sequences could be recovered. V, D and J germline segments were assigned to the rearranged TCRbeta sequences by MiGEC v1.2.1b. Clonotype statistics, along with Shannon-Wiener diversity indices, were calculated using VDJtools v1.0.0. Except for diversity analysis, only the 250 most abundant clonotypes of each sample were used in subsequent analyses to reduce sampling bias. The public reads were run again by TCRdb, first through fastp at Q25 and then through MiXCR, and only productive beta chains were kept. Rows are unified per CDR3 protein, each entry keeping the most common DNA and genes. It is TCRdb's table, rather than the study itself, that gives the V and J calls and clone size. Across this sample there are about 200,000 distinct CDR3 sequences, with approximately 86% seen only once. Around a sixth of the sample lies in the top ten.

Sequences were obtained from tumor tissue from primary liver carcinoma. This clonotype originated in a man aged 35 to 55 with primary liver carcinoma and hepatitis B virus infection. The rearrangement joined TRBV10-3 to TRBJ2-2, with the D gene tentatively TRBD1 or TRBD2, based on 5 matching bases in each. The DNA is TGTGCCTTTAGTGAGCCGGGACGGCTCACCGGGGAGCTGTTTTTT. Translation gives CAFSEPGRLTGELFF.